The entry below describes one TCR beta chain. The antigen this receptor binds is unknown. It has no much larger one-base neighbor in the sample; base qualities were not kept. The donors were healthy, HIV-negative adults who had no recently reported acute infections or vaccinations. All donors were Caucasian adults living in Nashville, Tennessee, USA. CD4+ T cells were enriched through magnetic negative selection, after which naive cells were positively selected on CD45RA and the remaining negative fraction served as the memory subset. Blood was obtained by leukapheresis, after which PBMCs were separated by Ficoll-Histopaque density gradient centrifugation and cryopreserved in liquid nitrogen vapor phase. Purity and quantity of every magnetically sorted T cell population were checked by analytical flow cytometry. Each sorted fraction had its genomic DNA isolated and then quantified by UV absorbance on a Nanodrop 2000c.

This entry is derived from a study of shared clonotypes between healthy human individuals (TCRdb year 2020). About the study as a whole: The cohort included three men and a couple of women between 18 and 49 years of age. To estimate repertoire size and how much clonotypes are shared between individuals, the study performed deep sequencing of blood TCR repertoires from about five healthy adults. For each donor, three plates each were used for CD4 naive and CD4 memory, two plates were used for CD8 naive, and one plate was used for CD8 memory. Between about 0.94 and 8.9 billion PBMCs per donor were obtained by leukapheresis. Different laboratories and diverse techniques were used to prepare libraries and sequence TCR repertoires, to increase sequencing depth and limit assay-specific biases.

What the research found in general, with its limitations: Sampling was restricted to blood, and TCR repertoires in tissue are likely to differ from TCR repertoires in blood. Rarefaction of sorted-subset datasets indicated incomplete sequencing despite the large sequencing depth. The genetic and exposure-history diversity represented was limited by the small number of donors. Higher generation probabilities were observed for clonotypes shared by all four sorted-subset donors than for non-shared clonotypes. Based on pairwise subsampling, the degree of clonotype sharing among donors was expected to be affected by sequencing depth. Approximately 5% of naive CD4, roughly 3.5% of naive CD8, 2.3% of memory CD4, and about 0.4% of memory CD8 clonotypes were shared across four donors. Naive subsets generally had larger estimated clonotype richness than memory subsets.

A distance of 19 bases separates the germline ends of V and J, which lose 0 bases and 10 bases respectively. The CDR3 runs 17 amino acids, cysteine and phenylalanine included. This entry keeps only the CDR3 DNA: 51 bases, framed from base 1. As encoded in the germline V gene (reference sequence), CDR1 is LNHNV while CDR2 is YYDKDF. TCR CDR3 regions were amplified from genomic DNA by multiplex PCR using the deep immunoSEQ assay. Extracted genomic DNA from each cell subset was distributed evenly across all wells of several immunoSEQ 96-well plates, and each plate was treated as a replicate. Each replicate PCR for sorted subsets received around 0.2 ug genomic DNA, equal to roughly 30,000 T cell genomes. Purified libraries were measured with a Qubit 3.0 fluorometer, size-checked on a Bioanalyzer 2100, and measured again with the KAPA Library Quantification kit. Every immunoSEQ 96-well plate was sequenced on a separate single-read 150-cycle Illumina NextSeq 550 flow cell. In the authors' own workflow: Because only junctional sequences without quality scores were contained in the immunoSEQ output, filtering matching that applied to full-length reads could not be performed. Sequences were annotated with PyIR, a Python wrapper for IgBLAST v1.9, and V/J genes and CDR3 were assigned using IMGT germline references. Reads with weak V/J assignments (E-value above 1e-6), missing CDR3, stop codons, out-of-frame junctions, or ambiguous translated residues were removed. A V3J clonotype was defined by an identical inferred V gene, J gene, and CDR3 amino acid sequence. The percentage overlap between two repertoires was calculated by dividing the number of shared unique clonotypes by the size of the smaller repertoire. Repertoire richness was assessed with RTK rarefaction, the Chao1 estimator, and Recon v2.1 estimates of unobserved clonotypes. Generation probabilities were computed with OLGA for all TCRbeta clonotypes obtained by the gDNA method from a few donors. Drawn from immuneACCESS, this table holds only the in-frame rearrangements with V and J called that TCRdb kept. Clones are partly lost; checked studies trace under half to an unresolved V gene and leave the rest unexplained. V and J calls and clone size follow that table, whereas D and trimming were derived from the DNA. This sample has some 2,400,000 clones in its table, and approximately 94% of those were observed once. The ten largest account for approximately 0.13% of the sample.

The sequence is built from TRBV15 and TRBJ1-6, and possibly TRBD1, on 5 matching bases. The TCR was taken from a man younger than 30 in good health. The sequencing input was naive CD4+ T cells sorted from blood. The cell subset or site label on this specimen signifies: CD45RA+ positively selected. DNA sequence: TGTGCCACCAGCAGAGATCTCTCGGGGGTAATTGGGTCACCCCTCCACTTT. Protein translation: CATSRDLSGVIGSPLHF.